This TCR beta chain was identified in a study of OX40 agonist ivuxolimab in advanced cancers. About the research overall: The patients received ivuxolimab by intravenous route every 2 weeks at 0.01 to 10 mg/kg. Dose-escalation patients were diagnosed with hepatocellular carcinoma, melanoma, renal cell cancer or head and neck cancer.

V was trimmed by 4 bases and J by 3 bases, leaving 13 bases between them. Germline CDR1 reads MGHRA; CDR2 reads YSYEKL. The CDR3 length is 14 residues. The repertoire was sequenced with immunoSEQ multiplex PCR; TCRdb's copy has only in-frame clones and lacks some. The table has some 100,000 clones, 90% seen once; the top ten hold around 0.15%. The sequence came from an adult with an advanced solid tumor such as melanoma, head and neck, liver or kidney cancer. The chain joins TRBV4-1 to TRBJ2-7; D call uncertain. This specimen was CD4+ or CD8+ T cells sorted from blood, taken in a trial of the OX40 agonist ivuxolimab. The chain's CDR3 is CASSPTKLHYEQYF. The CDR3 coding sequence is TGCGCCAGCAGCCCGACGAAACTACACTACGAGCAGTACTTC.